This TCR beta chain was sequenced in a study of cytomegalovirus exposure and HLA in healthy donors (dated by TCRdb to 2016 to 2017). Regarding the research as a whole: In an earlier analysis of some 550 of the donors, under 300 Gb of sequence data and 90 million to 120 million unique TCR beta sequences from 150 million to 200 million T cells were reported. An early release that covered several hundred HLA-typed donors contained approximately 300 gigabases of sequencing data and 85 million to 100 million unique TCR sequences. The genetic ancestry cluster associated with self-reported Caucasian donors included 70% to 85% of the roughly 410 genotyped donors. The study aimed to test whether cataloging public T cell receptors could reveal signatures of past pathogen exposure. The T cell repertoires of 700 or so subjects were profiled by immunosequencing and related to cytomegalovirus serostatus. Along with the roughly 710-subject first cohort, a separate validation cohort of some 130 different subjects was used. The study combined high-throughput TCR immunosequencing, statistical association of individual TCRs with disease status, and machine learning to predict cytomegalovirus infection status. A later analysis re-examined previously published TCR beta repertoires from around 670 donors and added high-resolution HLA genotyping to investigate patterns of TCR occurrence. Rather than drawing on any new phenotypic data, the later analysis identified candidate immune exposures from TCR beta sequences and the way those sequences occurred across donors. In an earlier analysis of about 590 of the donors, high-throughput TCR beta sequencing was used to judge whether each TCR beta V gene segment behaved as functional or pseudogenic. Donor age, sex, ethnicity and CMV serostatus were collected together with the repertoire data. Genome-wide SNP genotypes for about three fifths of the roughly 670 donors were used in a later genetic analysis, which treated that subset as a discovery cohort. All discovery cohort repertoires had been generated on a single sequencing platform. HLA typing covered class I and class II loci at four-digit resolution. Typing coverage varied by locus: 629-630 donors for A, B, C, DRB1 and DQB1; 500 to 550 for DQA1; about 570 for DPA1; 450 to 480 for DPB1. Four or five DR-DQ haplotypes were handled as single units for association and clustering, since linkage in the cohort was strong. Among 398 genotyped donors of the cohort, an average of approximately 240,000 unique TCR beta nucleotide sequences were sequenced per donor, around 20% of them non-productive.

The cohort was made up of hundreds of healthy bone marrow donors. At the time of sampling, every cohort member was nominally healthy, though immune exposures that went unrecorded were likely present. The donor tested CMV seronegative, placing the donor among the roughly 340 seronegative members of the cohort. Each donor provided a peripheral blood sample, and peripheral blood mononuclear cells were used for TCR beta sequencing. The Qiagen DNeasy Blood Extraction Kit was used to extract genomic DNA from the blood cell samples. Results the study describes overall, beyond this receptor: In the study, approximately 160 TCR beta chains were listed as associated with cytomegalovirus. The earlier analysis of a few hundred of the donors excluded 15 to 20 rarely observed V segments, including chromosome 9 orphons, because counts were too low. Three of the identified cytomegalovirus-associated TCR beta chains were confirmed in vitro to be specific for cytomegalovirus antigens. In an earlier analysis of 500 to 650 of the donors, most TCR beta V segments appeared in productive rearrangements about 87% or about 30% of the time, broadly matching IMGT annotations. Only TCR beta chains were sequenced in this cohort, and the absence of alpha or paired-chain data limited detectable features. In a later analysis, TCR association rates were found to vary across HLA loci, with the most associated TCRs seen for DRB1 alleles and the fewest for HLA-C alleles. Because HLA typing was unavailable for some donors at each locus, only the typed subset was used in association tests. The authors suggested that the approach could potentially be extended to other disease states and immunological phenotypes. The classifier was reported to diagnose cytomegalovirus status with high specificity and sensitivity in both the original cohort and the validation cohort. Sequencing depth was assumed to be roughly uniform across donors in the presence/absence analyses, though that assumption may not hold. For the cohort, immune exposure information was limited to CMV serostatus. A later genetic analysis associated a missense DCLRE1C variant with V-gene and J-gene trimming of TCR beta chains, and an independent cohort replicated the association. The 87-base-pair reads could not distinguish some IMGT-functional V segments, including TRBV6-2 and TRBV6-3, so those segments were excluded. When HLA alleles, especially DR and DQ, strongly co-occurred, attributing TCR associations to individual alleles was difficult. A group of highly shared sequence variants was considered likely to be a technical artifact of the sequencing pipeline. Several of the top co-occurrence clusters appeared to be linked to parvovirus B19, influenza, CMV and Epstein-Barr virus, according to a later analysis. A later analysis found that most CMV-associated TCR beta chains appeared HLA-restricted, with HLA associations seemingly driven largely by CMV exposure. Most TCR sequences were observed very rarely across donors, whereas some public TCRs were present in many individuals. Compared with equally common non-associated chains, HLA-associated TCR beta chains in a later analysis were more clonally expanded and had lower generation probabilities. Linkage disequilibrium might explain the correlated functional status among segregating V segments, but an unknown experimental factor could not be ruled out. A further reported finding was that TCR beta sequences accurately predicted the HLA-A and HLA-B alleles for most subjects in the first cohort. Specific HLA alleles were associated with roughly 17,000 TCR beta sequences at a false discovery rate of 0.05 in a later analysis. Compared with the roughly 710-donor mean, donors in an Asian-associated ancestry cluster had fewer N-insertions in productive TCRs, according to a later genetic analysis.

Notes on this clone: Its antigen is unknown. Qualities for individual bases were not recorded, and no much larger clone is one base off.

Deletion took 1 base off V and 1 base off J, with a span of 11 bases between the germline ends. The CDR3 contains 15 residues, cysteine and phenylalanine counted. Only CDR3 DNA remains: 45 bases, in frame from the first base. According to the germline V gene, CDR1 reads SGHRS and CDR2 reads YFSETQ. Libraries were prepared through the immunoSEQ multiplex PCR assay. For the multiplex PCR, a mixture combining 60 forward primers for TCR Vbeta segments and 13 reverse primers for TCR Jbeta segments was used. The CDR3 region of rearranged TCR beta genes was amplified from genomic DNA by a multiplex PCR assay. The Illumina HiSeq System was used to sequence the amplified TCR beta libraries as 87-base-pair reads. On the authors' methods: A later analysis counted some 74 million unique TCR beta chains across the 670 or so repertoires, and some 12 million of these chains were shared by at least two donors. A nearest-neighbor algorithm error-corrected the raw reads and collapsed the reads into unique sequences, merging closely related sequences to remove PCR and sequencing errors. Alignment of CDR3 sequences to IMGT reference sequences was used to assign V, D and J gene segments. For a sequence to be retained, at least a six-nucleotide match to both a V gene segment and a J gene segment was required. Rearrangements were classified as productive when the CDR3 lacked stop codons and remained in frame with V and J, and all other rearrangements were classified as non-productive. Following IMGT convention, CDR3 was defined as the stretch from the second conserved V-encoded cysteine up to the conserved J-encoded phenylalanine. The earlier analysis of some 600 of the donors excluded sequences that lacked an unambiguous match to a single V gene segment. An earlier analysis of 500 to 700 of the donors classified V segments as functional when productive rearrangements were above 56.7% and as segregating when the standard deviation between donors was above 5%. To diagnose cytomegalovirus status from the catalog of TCR beta chain sequences, a statistical classification framework was built. V and J gene assignment, in a later analysis, came from comparing TCR nucleotide sequences with IMGT/GENE-DB human TR gene sequences. The TCRdist pipeline was used in a later analysis to assign CDR3 sequences and most-parsimonious VDJ recombination scenarios. A later analysis defined each TCR beta chain by its CDR3 amino acid sequence plus V-gene family, and excluded reads lacking a unique V-gene family. In a later analysis, around 650 highly shared, low-generation-probability nucleotide sequences were removed to address suspected cross-contamination and a sequencing artifact. A later analysis calculated a clonal expansion index for each public chain from normalized within-repertoire ranks of inferred template counts. In a later analysis, generation probabilities were computed with a VDJ recombination model fitted to out-of-frame rearrangements, and the resulting probabilities were checked against IGoR. In a later analysis, hypergeometric tests were used to score TCR-TCR, TCR-HLA and TCR-CMV co-occurrence, with a repertoire-size bias correction applied to TCR pairs. To estimate false discovery rates, a later analysis permuted the HLA or CMV assignments 20 times. A later analysis grouped co-occurring TCRs with DBSCAN, adding TCRdist sequence similarity when clustering within HLA-allele-positive subsets. Co-occurrence clustering excluded repertoires with fewer than 30,000 or more than 120,000 public chains, plus five with anomalous nucleotide sharing. Imported from immuneACCESS, the table was reduced by TCRdb to in-frame sequences with V and J called. These copies leave out some clones; in studies compared against another copy, an unresolved V gene accounts for under half, and the cause of the remainder is not known. V, J and clone size are those of that table, while D and trimming were read from the DNA. This sample lists about 160,000 clones; approximately 84% were detected once. The top ten clones comprise 1% of the sample.

Sequenced input: PBMCs. The rearranged segments are TRBV5-1 and TRBJ1-1, with no confidently assigned D gene. This receptor was identified in a man under 40 in good health and CMV-seronegative. Here the CDR3 is given as CASSLYLGKNTEAFF. The nucleotide sequence reads TGCGCCAGCAGCTTGTATCTCGGGAAGAACACTGAAGCTTTCTTT.